This T cell receptor (beta chain) was captured by sequencing in a study of blood T cell repertoires in COVID-19. From germline, CDR1 is MDHEN and CDR2 SYDVKM. This CDR3 has 15 residues. V gave up 7 bases and J gave up 4 bases, with 19 bases separating them. Before they entered the study, exposed participants had met a COVID-19 case within 2 weeks. The data were produced by immunoSEQ multiplex PCR, yet TCRdb's version contains in-frame clones alone and is incomplete. The sample lists 250,000 to 350,000 clones, 89% occurring once. The origin of this receptor is a woman aged 45-59 years who had been exposed to COVID-19. The chain recombines TRBV28 with TRBJ1-2; the D gene is possibly TRBD1 (6 bases). The sequencing input was PBMCs or T cells enriched from blood (not recorded which). In DNA form, the CDR3 reads TGTGCCAGCACCCTAAGGGGGAGGGACGGCTATGGCTACACCTTC. This encodes CASTLRGRDGYGYTF.